The clone carrying this TCR beta chain has a count of ten or more. Amplification of TCR beta CDR3 regions used RNA as the template. First-round RT-PCR with HTBI primers amplified the TCR CDR3 region. TCRdb called the multiplex PCR reads again in MiXCR, with one record for every CDR3 protein. The sample holds 600,000 to 650,000 distinct CDR3 sequences, about 17% seen once. The data originate from a study of T cells in Graves' hyperthyroidism and ophthalmopathy. Trimming cost V 5 bases and J 0 bases, with 22 bases left between them. The CDR3 is made up of 17 amino acids. CDR1 and CDR2 (germline): DFQATT, SNEGSKA (reference sequence).

V and J are TRBV20-1 and TRBJ1-1; D might be TRBD1 (6 bases). What was sequenced was blood. This receptor was identified in a woman in her 30s with Graves' hyperthyroidism. CDR3 region: CSAPNVRGRGVNTEAFF. CDR3 coding DNA: TGCAGTGCTCCCAACGTCAGGGGAAGAGGGGTGAACACTGAAGCTTTCTTT.